This T cell receptor (beta chain) came from a study of human T cells and chemical hapten exposure. Time point described: patch test 1, 2 weeks after DPC sensitization. Indicated treatment: therapeutic diphenylcyclopropenone sensitization with weekly scalp DPC. The V gene end was trimmed by 6 bases and the J gene end by 1 base; junction bases not matched to a gene: 12. CDR1 is DFQATT and CDR2 is SNEGSKA in the germline V gene (reference sequence). This CDR3 spans 15 amino acids. Each CDR3 protein is one row after TCRdb ran MiXCR on the RACE reads. Of 180,000 or so distinct CDR3 sequences in the sample, approximately 20% were seen once.

The chain joins TRBV20-1 to TRBJ2-7; 7 bases are shared with TRBD1. The origin of this receptor is a woman in her fifties or sixties with alopecia areata. Some clones in this sample may be carry-over from other donors' samples. Sample: whole blood, taken in connection with sensitization to the hapten diphenylcyclopropenone (DPC). Here the CDR3 reads CSAQGDTASSYEQYF. CDR3 coding DNA: TGCAGTGCGCAGGGGGACACAGCTTCTTCCTACGAGCAGTACTTC.